Below, 21 T cell receptor beta chains from the same sample are listed, as sequenced in a study of CD8+ T cells in alopecia areata. The sample's treatment: oral pan-JAK inhibitor, 5-10 mg twice daily. As the sequencing template, cDNA was produced by extracting RNA and reverse transcribing it. TCRdb keeps only in-frame clones here, not all; method: immunoSEQ multiplex PCR. Here the sample spans roughly 200,000 clones, about 53% being singletons. The sequences come from CD8+ T cells sorted from blood, collected at week 24, from a patient treated with tofacitinib. These receptors originate from a human donor with alopecia areata.

The rearrangement joins TRBV9 to TRBJ2-7, with D perhaps matching TRBD1 (5 bases). From germline, CDR1 is SGDLS and CDR2 YYNGEE. Trimming stripped 0 bases from V and 6 bases from J, with 7 bases between. This CDR3 spans 12 amino acids. The CDR3 nucleotides are TGTGCCAGCAGCGTAGTAGGGGTCGAGCAGTACTTC. Encoded protein: CASSVVGVEQYF.

This clone was observed a few times. V and J are TRBV9 and TRBJ1-5, with D possibly being TRBD1 (5 bases). Germline CDR1 SGDLS, CDR2 YYNGEE. CDR3 length: 14 residues. Trimming pared 4 bases from V and 6 bases from J, leaving 14 bases between. CDR3 in amino acids: CASSIGGDSQPQHF. The CDR3 DNA is TGTGCCAGCAGCATTGGGGGAGATAGTCAGCCCCAGCATTTT.

The genes are TRBV28 and TRBJ2-7; perhaps TRBD1 as D (6 bases). CDR3 length: 12 amino acids. Trimming shortened V by 2 bases and J by 5 bases, and 7 bases separated the two germline ends. CDR1 and CDR2 from the germline V gene are MDHEN and SYDVKM. The CDR3 protein is CASSLTGNEQYF. In DNA form, the CDR3 reads TGTGCCAGCAGTTTAACAGGGAACGAGCAGTACTTC.

The V gene is TRBV4-3, the J gene TRBJ1-1; unclear D gene. From germline, CDR1 is LGHNA and CDR2 YSLEER. The V end lost 0 bases, the J end lost 1 base, and 6 bases lay between the germline ends. The length of the CDR3 is 14 residues. The CDR3 DNA sequence: TGCGCCAGCAGCCAAGATTTGGGGAACACTGAAGCTTTCTTT. It specifies CASSQDLGNTEAFF.

This clone has more than one count but fewer than ten. This chain connects TRBV30 to TRBJ2-4; D not certain. The CDR3 is made up of 13 amino acids. Looked up from germline, CDR1 is GTSNPN and CDR2 is SVGIG (reference sequence). Trimming took off 4 bases at V and 0 bases at J, with 7 bases between the two ends. The CDR3 reads CAWTGAAKNIQYF. As DNA, the CDR3 is TGTGCCTGGACCGGCGCAGCCAAAAACATTCAGTACTTC.

The rearrangement uses TRBV7-9 and TRBJ2-3; D gene uncertain. CDR1 and CDR2 from the germline V gene are SEHNR and FQNEAQ (reference sequence). Deletions cut 4 bases from V and 2 bases from J, with 7 bases between. The CDR3 spans 13 residues. The CDR3 coding sequence is TGTGCCAGCAGCTCGACCCCCACAGATACGCAGTATTTT. Amino acid sequence: CASSSTPTDTQYF.

The V and J genes are TRBV10-3 and TRBJ2-7; a weak D match, TRBD2 (6 bases). The CDR3 consists of 13 residues. Trimming removed 4 bases from V and 1 base from J, with 8 bases in between. The germline V gene has CDR1 ENHRY and CDR2 SYGVKD. The CDR3 is CAISGGESYEQYF. CDR3 nucleotide sequence: TGTGCCATCAGTGGCGGGGAATCCTACGAGCAGTACTTC.

Written as DNA, the CDR3 is TGCAGCTCCAGTGGGGGACAGGGGGCCGCTGAAGCTTTCTTT. Translating gives CSSSGGQGAAEAFF. This chain connects TRBV29-1 to TRBJ1-1; 12 bases align to TRBD1. The CDR3 is made up of 14 amino acids. Germline V lookup: CDR1 SQVTM, CDR2 ANQGSEA. The junction had 10 bases not matched to a gene; V was cut back by 8 bases and J by 6 bases.

This clone was detected a few times. This chain joins TRBV19 and TRBJ1-1; D gene unclear. V gave up 3 bases and J gave up 4 bases, with 6 bases separating them. CDR1 and CDR2 (germline): LNHDA, SQIVND (reference sequence). The CDR3 loop spans 12 amino acids. Here the CDR3 DNA reads TGTGCCAGTAGTATGGGTTCCACTGAAGCTTTCTTT. It yields the protein CASSMGSTEAFF. Full variable domain (remainder filled in from reference TRBV19 and TRBJ1-1): DGGITQSPKYLFRKEGQNVTLSCEQNLNHDAMYWYRQDPGQGLRLIYYSQIVNDFQKGDIAEGYSVSREKKESFPLTVTSAQKNPTAFYLCASSMGSTEAFFGQGTRLTVV.

The chain uses TRBV30 and TRBJ2-5; D unclear. The CDR3 is made up of 13 amino acids. In germline, CDR1 is GTSNPN, CDR2 SVGIG (reference sequence). V lost 0 bases and J lost 5, with 10 bases in between. The chain's CDR3 is CAWSVFVGETQYF. CDR3 in DNA: TGTGCCTGGAGTGTATTCGTGGGGGAGACCCAGTACTTC.

V and J are TRBV27 and TRBJ1-2, with TRBD1 as a possible D gene (6 bases). The V end lost 3 bases, the J end lost 7 bases, and 15 bases lay between the germline ends. Germline CDR1 MNHEY, CDR2 SMNVEV (reference sequence). The CDR3 is 14 residues long. CDR3 in DNA: TGTGCCAGCAGTTTCGGAGGCAGGGGTGGTGGCTACACCTTC. Its protein product is CASSFGGRGGGYTF.

This clone was picked up a small number of times. This sequence joins TRBV5-6 and TRBJ2-1; D gene unclear. Germline V gives CDR1 SGHDT, CDR2 YYEEEE. Trimming stripped 1 base from V and 0 bases from J, with 14 bases between. The CDR3 covers 17 residues. The CDR3 nucleotides read TGTGCCAGCAGCTTGTTGCCGGGCTTAAGCTCCTACAATGAGCAGTTCTTC. It is translated as CASSLLPGLSSYNEQFF.

This chain connects TRBV7-9 to TRBJ2-1; TRBD2 agrees at 13 bases. CDR3 size: 15 residues. Trimming at V came to 5 bases and at J to 5 bases, leaving 3 bases not matched to a gene. Germline-derived CDR1 and CDR2 are SEHNR and FQNEAQ (reference sequence). CDR3 amino acids: CASSEGLAGDNEQFF. CDR3 bases: TGTGCCAGCAGCGAAGGACTAGCGGGGGACAATGAGCAGTTCTTC.

The rearrangement uses TRBV4-3 and TRBJ1-4, with D perhaps TRBD1 (5 bases). There are 15 residues in the CDR3. V was clipped by 2 bases and J by 4 bases, with 11 bases between them. Germline CDR1 LGHNA, CDR2 YSLEER. This chain's CDR3 is CASSQRTTGNEKLFF. The CDR3 DNA sequence: TGCGCCAGCAGCCAACGGACAACCGGTAATGAAAAACTGTTTTTT.

This chain links TRBV13 with TRBJ1-1, with D possibly being TRBD1 (6 bases). V was clipped by 0 bases and J by 10 bases, with 12 bases between them. CDR3 length equals 13 residues. Germline CDR1 is PRHDT and CDR2 is FYEKMQ (reference sequence). The CDR3 reads CASSLGEDRTAFF. CDR3 DNA sequence: TGTGCCAGCAGCTTAGGGGAGGACAGAACAGCTTTCTTT.

This chain uses TRBV30 with TRBJ2-7; TRBD2 might be the D (6 bases). Germline CDR1 is GTSNPN and CDR2 is SVGIG (reference sequence). The CDR3 spans 13 residues. The germline V and J ends were trimmed by 3 bases and 5 bases, with 14 bases remaining between them. CDR3 nucleotides: TGTGCCTGGAGCCGGGACTCCAGGAACGAGCAGTACTTC. Its translation is CAWSRDSRNEQYF.

This clone is deemed medium-sized. The rearrangement joins TRBV6-4 to TRBJ2-2, with 8 bases lining up with TRBD2. The CDR3 length is 14 residues. Germline V gives CDR1 MRHNA, CDR2 SNTAGT. Unmatched junction bases numbered 0, after V lost 3 bases and J lost 3 bases. The CDR3 bases are TGTGCCAGCAGTGAGCGGGGGGACACCGGGGAGCTGTTTTTT. Translation: CASSERGDTGELFF.

V usage is TRBV10-1 and J usage is TRBJ1-1, with 9 bases matching TRBD1. The CDR3 sequence is 17 residues long. Germline V gene lookup returns CDR1 WNHNN and CDR2 SYGVQD (reference sequence). V was pared by 0 bases and J by 7 bases, with 12 bases of the junction left unmatched. CDR3 coding DNA: TGCGCCAGCAGTGAGTCGCGTATGGACAGGGGCAAGTATGAAGCTTTCTTT. It specifies CASSESRMDRGKYEAFF.

This chain uses TRBV2 with TRBJ1-1; TRBD1 aligns across 7 bases. The V gene end was trimmed by 6 bases and the J gene end by 11 bases; junction bases not matched to a gene: 15. The CDR3 spans 14 residues. Germline V gene lookup returns CDR1 SNHLY and CDR2 FYNNEI. Written as DNA, the CDR3 is TGTGCCAGCAGACGGCTTGCAGGGGGTTTGTGGGCTTTCTTT. Amino acids: CASRRLAGGLWAFF.

The chain combines TRBV5-1 with TRBJ1-2; no firm D call. Trimming stripped 0 bases from V and 8 bases from J, with 8 bases between. CDR1 and CDR2 from the germline V gene are SGHRS and YFSETQ. The CDR3 has 12 amino acids. CDR3 amino acids: CASSLDGSGYTF. The CDR3 coding sequence is TGCGCCAGCAGCTTGGACGGGTCAGGCTACACCTTC.

This clone is labeled as large (0.1 to 1%). The chain uses TRBV19 and TRBJ2-7; 8 bases agree with TRBD2. This CDR3 spans 16 amino acids. The V gene's germline CDR1 is LNHDA and CDR2 SQIVND (reference sequence). The V segment lost 5 bases and the J segment 0 bases; nucleotides outside the gene matches: 9. CDR3 protein: CASSPLAGRSSYEQYF. Here the CDR3 DNA reads TGTGCCAGTAGTCCATTAGCGGGGAGGAGCTCCTACGAGCAGTACTTC.